This is a list of T cell receptor beta chains from one sample in a study of cytomegalovirus exposure and HLA in healthy donors. TCRdb's table, derived via immunoSEQ multiplex PCR, lists solely in-frame clones and lacks some. The sample comprises 150,000 to 200,000 clones, 85% of which are singletons, and 2.3% rests with the top ten. What was sequenced was PBMCs. These receptors were obtained from a woman aged 45-60 years in good health and CMV-seronegative. CDR3s include the opening cysteine and the closing phenylalanine or tryptophan. The order of the fields is J gene, D gene, V gene, CDR3 length, clone size, CDR3 DNA, CDR3 protein. D genes are given only for firm matches. The size of a clone is reported for some rows only, either as once, few or many, or as a class for expanded clones.

>TRBJ1-1|NA|TRBV6-5|14|NA
TGTGCCAGCAGTTCCCGGCAGGGTTACACTGAAGCTTTCTTT
CASSSRQGYTEAFF
>TRBJ2-5|TRBD2|TRBV2|16|NA
TGTGCCAGCAGCATCGGACTAGCGGGAATCCAAGAGACCCAGTACTTC
CASSIGLAGIQETQYF
>TRBJ2-7|NA|TRBV19|15|NA
TGTGCCAGTAGTATTGAGCAGAGAAGGGGCTACGAGCAGTACTTC
CASSIEQRRGYEQYF
>TRBJ2-7|NA|TRBV7-2|13|NA
TGTGCCAGCAGCCCGTATACGGCCGGCCCTAGCCTCTTC
CASSPYTAGPSLF
>TRBJ1-4|TRBD1|TRBV28|15|NA
TGTGCCAGCAGTTCCGCGGGACAGGAGGATGAAAAACTGTTTTTT
CASSSAGQEDEKLFF
>TRBJ2-7|TRBD1|TRBV28|16|NA
TGTGCCAGCAGTTTATGGGGGCCGGGACAGTCCTACGAGCAGTACTTC
CASSLWGPGQSYEQYF
>TRBJ2-1|TRBD1|TRBV14|15|NA
TGTGCCAGCAGTCGAGACAGGGTCGTGAACAATGAGCAGTTCTTC
CASSRDRVVNNEQFF
>TRBJ2-6|NA|TRBV5-4|15|NA
TGTGCCAGCAGCCTAGGGGGCTCTGGGGCCAACGTCCTGACTTTC
CASSLGGSGANVLTF
>TRBJ2-5|NA|TRBV18|13|NA
TGTGCCAGCTCACCAGGGCAGTTAGAGACCCAGTACTTC
CASSPGQLETQYF
>TRBJ2-1|TRBD2|TRBV5-4|15|once
TGTGCCAGCAGCTTCCTAGCGGGATCGGACAATGAGCAGTTCTTC
CASSFLAGSDNEQFF
>TRBJ2-3|TRBD2|TRBV27|15|NA
TGTGCCAGCAGTTTAAGGCGGGAGAGGACAGATACGCAGTATTTT
CASSLRRERTDTQYF
>TRBJ2-3|NA|TRBV9|15|once
TGTGCCAGCAGCTCCTCGACAGGCTTCACAGATACGCAGTATTTT
CASSSSTGFTDTQYF
>TRBJ2-3|NA|TRBV9|16|NA
TGTGCCAGCGCCTCCCAGCCGGGATTTAGCACAGATACGCAGTATTTT
CASASQPGFSTDTQYF
>TRBJ1-2|NA|TRBV5-4|13|NA
TGTGCCAGCAGCTTGGACGGTAACTATGGCTACACCTTC
CASSLDGNYGYTF
>TRBJ2-2|TRBD2|TRBV9|18|NA
TGTGCCAGCAGCGTAGTGTCCCTAGCGGGAGTGAACACCGGGGAGCTGTTTTTT
CASSVVSLAGVNTGELFF
>TRBJ1-4|NA|TRBV28|14|NA
TGTGCCAGCAGTTTCGGGGGGGCTCAGGGAAAACTGTTTTTT
CASSFGGAQGKLFF
>TRBJ1-2|NA|TRBV27|15|NA
TGTGCCAGCAAGGGACTGGGTCGAGGGGACTATGGCTACACCTTC
CASKGLGRGDYGYTF
>TRBJ2-7|TRBD2|TRBV28|15|NA
TGTGCCAGCAGTGGGGGACTAGCGGGAGCCCACGAGCAGTACTTC
CASSGGLAGAHEQYF
>TRBJ1-2|TRBD1|TRBV10-1|13|NA
TGCGCCAGCAGCCCCGACAGGGGGTATGGCTACACCTTC
CASSPDRGYGYTF
>TRBJ2-2|TRBD1|TRBV12-5|15|NA
TGTGCTAGTGGTGCGCAGGGGGCTAACACCGGGGAGCTGTTTTTT
CASGAQGANTGELFF
>TRBJ2-1|NA|TRBV27|15|NA
TGTGCCAGCAGTTTGAGAAGCCCGAGAGACAATGAGCAGTTCTTC
CASSLRSPRDNEQFF
>TRBJ2-1|NA|TRBV27|13|NA
TGTGCCAGCAGTCCCCTCTCCTACAATGAGCAGTTCTTC
CASSPLSYNEQFF
>TRBJ2-7|TRBD1|TRBV2|14|NA
TGTGCCTGGATACCGGGACAGGCCTCCTACGAGCAGTACTTC
CAWIPGQASYEQYF
>TRBJ2-2|NA|TRBV5-1|16|NA
TGCGCCAGCAGGTTAGGACCAGGGCCGAACACCGGGGAGCTGTTTTTT
CASRLGPGPNTGELFF
>TRBJ2-3|TRBD2|TRBV7-8|15|NA
TGTGCCAGCAGCTTAGCTGCGGGAGGAGGGGATACGCAGTATTTT
CASSLAAGGGDTQYF
>TRBJ2-3|NA|TRBV9|12|once
TGTGCCAGCAGCGGGAGTTTAGATACGCAGTATTTT
CASSGSLDTQYF
>TRBJ1-5|NA|TRBV28|14|NA
TGTGCCAGCAGCGTGGGACAAAGCAATCAGCCCCAGCATTTT
CASSVGQSNQPQHF
>TRBJ2-1|NA|TRBV10-3|16|NA
TGTGCCATACAAGCGGGCTCCCTCGGCTCCTACAATGAGCAGTTCTTC
CAIQAGSLGSYNEQFF
>TRBJ2-3|NA|TRBV19|15|few
TGTGCCAGTAGTGGTTTGGGTAGCGGCACAGATACGCAGTATTTT
CASSGLGSGTDTQYF
>TRBJ2-7|NA|TRBV5-1|13|NA
TGCGCCAGCAGTGGCGGTGTATACGGCGAGCAGTACTTC
CASSGGVYGEQYF
>TRBJ2-1|TRBD2|TRBV7-2|19|NA
TGTGCCAGCAGCTTTTTTGGTAGGGCTAGCGGGAGGGGGGACAATGAGCAGTTCTTC
CASSFFGRASGRGDNEQFF